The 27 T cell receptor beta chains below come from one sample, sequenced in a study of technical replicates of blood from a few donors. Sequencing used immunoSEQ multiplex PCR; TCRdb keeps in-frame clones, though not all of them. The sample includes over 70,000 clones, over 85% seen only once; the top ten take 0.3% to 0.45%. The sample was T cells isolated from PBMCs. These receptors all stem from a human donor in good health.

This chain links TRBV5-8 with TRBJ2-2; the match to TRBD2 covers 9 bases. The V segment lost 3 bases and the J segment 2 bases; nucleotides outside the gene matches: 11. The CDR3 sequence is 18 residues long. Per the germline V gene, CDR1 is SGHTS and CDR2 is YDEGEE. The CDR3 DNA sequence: TGTGCCAGCAGCTCGGAACCTTCGCGGGAGGGAAACACCGGGGAGCTGTTTTTT. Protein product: CASSSEPSREGNTGELFF.

This chain's CDR3 is CASCSIRRDYEQYF. As DNA, the CDR3 is TGTGCCAGCTGTTCAATACGGCGGGACTACGAGCAGTACTTC. V gene TRBV28 combines with J gene TRBJ2-7, with D perhaps TRBD2 (6 bases). The V and J ends lost 8 bases and 3 bases respectively, with 17 bases between them. This CDR3 has 14 amino acids. Germline loops: CDR1 MDHEN, CDR2 SYDVKM.

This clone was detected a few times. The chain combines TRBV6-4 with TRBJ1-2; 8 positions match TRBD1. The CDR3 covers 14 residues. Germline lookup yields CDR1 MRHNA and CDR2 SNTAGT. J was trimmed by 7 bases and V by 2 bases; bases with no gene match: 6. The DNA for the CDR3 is TGTGCCAGCAGTGACGGCCAGGGGGCGAGTGGCTACACCTTC. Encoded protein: CASSDGQGASGYTF.

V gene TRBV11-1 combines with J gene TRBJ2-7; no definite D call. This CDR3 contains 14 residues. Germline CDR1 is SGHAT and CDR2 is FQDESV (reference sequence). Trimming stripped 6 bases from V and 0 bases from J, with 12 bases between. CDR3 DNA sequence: TGTGCCAGCAGGGTCAGGATAAGCTCCTACGAGCAGTACTTC. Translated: CASRVRISSYEQYF. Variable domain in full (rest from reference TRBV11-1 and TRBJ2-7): EAEVAQSPRYKITEKSQAVAFWCDPISGHATLYWYRQILGQGPELLVQFQDESVVDDSQLPKDRFSAERLKGVDSTLKIQPAELGDSAMYLCASRVRISSYEQYFGPGTRLTVT.

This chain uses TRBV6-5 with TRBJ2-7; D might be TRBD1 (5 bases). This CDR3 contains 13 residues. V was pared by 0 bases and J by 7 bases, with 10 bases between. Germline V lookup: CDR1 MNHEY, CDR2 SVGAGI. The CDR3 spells CASSYSPGWEQYF. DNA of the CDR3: TGTGCCAGCAGTTACTCGCCAGGGTGGGAGCAGTACTTC.

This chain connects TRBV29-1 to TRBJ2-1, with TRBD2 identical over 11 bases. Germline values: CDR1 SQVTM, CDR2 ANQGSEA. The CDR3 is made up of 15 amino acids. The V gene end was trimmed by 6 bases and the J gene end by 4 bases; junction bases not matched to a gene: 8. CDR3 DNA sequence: TGCAGCGTAGCTTTAGCGGGAGGGCTTTACAATGAGCAGTTCTTC. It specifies CSVALAGGLYNEQFF.

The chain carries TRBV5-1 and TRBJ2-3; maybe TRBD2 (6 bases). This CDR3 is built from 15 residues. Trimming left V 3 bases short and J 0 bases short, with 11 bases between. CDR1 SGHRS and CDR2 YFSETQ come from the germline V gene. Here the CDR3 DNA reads TGCGCCAGCAGCTACCGGGACTTAAGCACAGATACGCAGTATTTT. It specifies CASSYRDLSTDTQYF.

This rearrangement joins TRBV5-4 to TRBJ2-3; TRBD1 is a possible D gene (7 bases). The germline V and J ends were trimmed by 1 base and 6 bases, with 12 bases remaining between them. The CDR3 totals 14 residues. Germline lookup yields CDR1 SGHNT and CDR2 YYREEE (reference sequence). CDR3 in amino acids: CASSLTQGGDTQYF. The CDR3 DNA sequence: TGTGCCAGCAGCTTGACGCAGGGGGGCGATACGCAGTATTTT.

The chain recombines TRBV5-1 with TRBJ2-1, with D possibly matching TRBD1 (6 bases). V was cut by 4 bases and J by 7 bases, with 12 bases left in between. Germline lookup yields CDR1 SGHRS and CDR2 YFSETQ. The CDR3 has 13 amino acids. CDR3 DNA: TGCGCCAGCAGCGCTACAGGGTGGAATGAGCAGTTCTTC. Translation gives CASSATGWNEQFF. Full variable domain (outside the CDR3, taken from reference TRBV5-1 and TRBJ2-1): KAGVTQTPRYLIKTRGQQVTLSCSPISGHRSVSWYQQTPGQGLQFLFEYFSETQRNKGNFPGRFSGRQFSNSRSEMNVSTLELGDSALYLCASSATGWNEQFFGPGTRLTVL.

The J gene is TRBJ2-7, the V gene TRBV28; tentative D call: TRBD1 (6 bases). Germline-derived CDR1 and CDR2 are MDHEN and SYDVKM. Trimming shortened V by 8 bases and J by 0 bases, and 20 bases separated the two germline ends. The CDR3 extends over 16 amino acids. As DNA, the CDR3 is TGTGCCAGCCACTACCTCCGGGACACGAGCTCCTACGAGCAGTACTTC. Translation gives CASHYLRDTSSYEQYF.

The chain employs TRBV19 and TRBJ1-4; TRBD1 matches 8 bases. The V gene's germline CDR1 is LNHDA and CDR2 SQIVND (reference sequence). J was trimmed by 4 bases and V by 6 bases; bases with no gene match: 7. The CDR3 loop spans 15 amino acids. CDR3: CASRDGQGGNEKLFF. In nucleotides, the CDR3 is TGTGCCAGTAGGGACGGACAGGGTGGTAATGAAAAACTGTTTTTT.

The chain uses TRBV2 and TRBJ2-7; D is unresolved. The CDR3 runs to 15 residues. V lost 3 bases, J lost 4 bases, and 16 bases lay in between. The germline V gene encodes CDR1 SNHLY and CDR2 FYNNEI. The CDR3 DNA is TGTGCCAGCAGTGAGTACGGCAGGTCCTATTACGAGCAGTACTTC. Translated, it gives CASSEYGRSYYEQYF.

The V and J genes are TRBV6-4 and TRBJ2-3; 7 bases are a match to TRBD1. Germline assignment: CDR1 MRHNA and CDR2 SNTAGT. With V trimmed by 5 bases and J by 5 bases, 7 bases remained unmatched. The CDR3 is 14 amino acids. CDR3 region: CASSRRQGQDTQYF. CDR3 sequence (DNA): TGTGCCAGCAGTCGGAGACAGGGTCAAGATACGCAGTATTTT.

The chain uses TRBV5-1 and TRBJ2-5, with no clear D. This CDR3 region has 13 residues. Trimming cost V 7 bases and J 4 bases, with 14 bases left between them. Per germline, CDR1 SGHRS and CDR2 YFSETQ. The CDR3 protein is CASEERPRETQYF. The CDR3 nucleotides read TGCGCCAGCGAGGAGAGGCCTAGAGAGACCCAGTACTTC.

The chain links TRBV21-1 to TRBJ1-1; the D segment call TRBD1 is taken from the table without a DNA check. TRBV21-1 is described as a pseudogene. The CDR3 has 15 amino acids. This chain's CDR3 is CASSKDGAGETEAFF. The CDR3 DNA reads TGTGCCAGCAGCAAAGATGGGGCAGGGGAGACTGAAGCTTTCTTT.

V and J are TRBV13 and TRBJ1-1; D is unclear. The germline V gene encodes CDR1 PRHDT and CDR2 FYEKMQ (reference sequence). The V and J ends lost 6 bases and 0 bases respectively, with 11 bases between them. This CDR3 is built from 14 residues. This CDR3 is CASSSVVMNTEAFF. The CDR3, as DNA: TGTGCCAGCAGTTCAGTGGTGATGAACACTGAAGCTTTCTTT. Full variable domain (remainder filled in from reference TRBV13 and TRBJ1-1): AAGVIQSPRHLIKEKRETATLKCYPIPRHDTVYWYQQGPGQDPQFLISFYEKMQSDKGSIPDRFSAQQFSDYHSELNMSSLELGDSALYFCASSSVVMNTEAFFGQGTRLTVV.

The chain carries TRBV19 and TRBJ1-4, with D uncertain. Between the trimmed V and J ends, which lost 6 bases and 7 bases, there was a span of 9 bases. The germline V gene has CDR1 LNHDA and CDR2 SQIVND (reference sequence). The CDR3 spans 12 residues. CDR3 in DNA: TGTGCCAGTAGCTCCCACAGTGAAAAACTGTTTTTT. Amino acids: CASSSHSEKLFF.

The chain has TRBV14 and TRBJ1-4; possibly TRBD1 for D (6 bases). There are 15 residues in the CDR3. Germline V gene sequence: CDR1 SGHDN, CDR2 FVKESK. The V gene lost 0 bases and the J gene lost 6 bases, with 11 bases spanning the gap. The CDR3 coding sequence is TGTGCCAGCAGCCAAGATACAGGGTCTTATGAAAAACTGTTTTTT. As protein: CASSQDTGSYEKLFF.

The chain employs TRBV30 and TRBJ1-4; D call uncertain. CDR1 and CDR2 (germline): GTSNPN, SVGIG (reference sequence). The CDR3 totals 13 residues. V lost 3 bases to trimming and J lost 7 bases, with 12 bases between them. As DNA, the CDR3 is TGTGCCTGGAGAGGTGGCCGGGTTGAAAAACTGTTTTTT. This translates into CAWRGGRVEKLFF. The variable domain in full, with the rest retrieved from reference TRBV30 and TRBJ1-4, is SQTIHQWPATLVQPVGSPLSLECTVEGTSNPNLYWYRQAAGRGLQLLFYSVGIGQISSEVPQNLSASRPQDRQFILSSKKLLLSDSGFYLCAWRGGRVEKLFFGSGTQLSVL.

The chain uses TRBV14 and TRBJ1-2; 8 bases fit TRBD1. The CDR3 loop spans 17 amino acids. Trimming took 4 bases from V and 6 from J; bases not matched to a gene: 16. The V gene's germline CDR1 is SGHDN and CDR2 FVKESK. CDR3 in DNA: TGTGCCAGCAGCCGTATGTCTAGTCGACAGGGGAGGAATGGCTACACCTTC. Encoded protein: CASSRMSSRQGRNGYTF.

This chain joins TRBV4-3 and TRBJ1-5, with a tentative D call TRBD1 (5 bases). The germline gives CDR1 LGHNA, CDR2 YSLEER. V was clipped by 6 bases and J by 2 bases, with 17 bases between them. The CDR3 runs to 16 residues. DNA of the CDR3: TGCGCCAGCAGTCCGTCCCCGGGACTTGGCAATCAGCCCCAGCATTTT. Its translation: CASSPSPGLGNQPQHF.

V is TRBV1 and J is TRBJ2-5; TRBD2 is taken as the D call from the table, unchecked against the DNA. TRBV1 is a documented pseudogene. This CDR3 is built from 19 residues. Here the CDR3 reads CTSSQDRVLASGNQETQYF. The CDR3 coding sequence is TGCACCAGCAGCCAAGATAGGGTCTTGGCTAGCGGAAACCAAGAGACCCAGTACTTC.

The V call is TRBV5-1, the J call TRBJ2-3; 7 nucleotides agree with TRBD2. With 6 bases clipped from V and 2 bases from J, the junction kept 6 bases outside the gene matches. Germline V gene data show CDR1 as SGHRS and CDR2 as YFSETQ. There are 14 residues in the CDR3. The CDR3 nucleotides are TGCGCCAGCACCCCAGGGACTATCACAGATACGCAGTATTTT. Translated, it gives CASTPGTITDTQYF. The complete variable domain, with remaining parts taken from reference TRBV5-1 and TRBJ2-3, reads KAGVTQTPRYLIKTRGQQVTLSCSPISGHRSVSWYQQTPGQGLQFLFEYFSETQRNKGNFPGRFSGRQFSNSRSEMNVSTLELGDSALYLCASTPGTITDTQYFGPGTRLTVL.

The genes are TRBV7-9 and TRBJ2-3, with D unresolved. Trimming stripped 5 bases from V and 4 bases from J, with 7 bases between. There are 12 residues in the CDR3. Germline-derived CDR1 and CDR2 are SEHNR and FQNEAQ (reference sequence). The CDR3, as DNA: TGTGCCAGCAGCATAAGCGCAGATACGCAGTATTTT. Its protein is CASSISADTQYF.

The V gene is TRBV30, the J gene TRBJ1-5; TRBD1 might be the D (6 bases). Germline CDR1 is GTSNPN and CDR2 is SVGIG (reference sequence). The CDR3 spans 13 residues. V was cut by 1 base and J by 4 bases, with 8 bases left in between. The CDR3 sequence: CAWSADRNQPQHF. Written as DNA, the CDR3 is TGTGCCTGGAGTGCCGACAGGAATCAGCCCCAGCATTTT.

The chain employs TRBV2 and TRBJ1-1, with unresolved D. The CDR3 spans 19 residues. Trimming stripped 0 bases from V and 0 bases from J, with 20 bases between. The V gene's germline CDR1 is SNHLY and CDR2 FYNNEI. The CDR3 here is CASSEALPDGIVLNTEAFF. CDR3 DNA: TGTGCCAGCAGTGAAGCGCTTCCGGACGGGATAGTATTGAACACTGAAGCTTTCTTT.

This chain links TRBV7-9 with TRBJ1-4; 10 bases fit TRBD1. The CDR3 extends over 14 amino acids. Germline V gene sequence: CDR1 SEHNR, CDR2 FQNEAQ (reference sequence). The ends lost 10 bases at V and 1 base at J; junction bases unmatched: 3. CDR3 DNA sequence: TGTGCCATGACAGGGGGCGAAACTAATGAAAAACTGTTTTTT. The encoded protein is CAMTGGETNEKLFF.